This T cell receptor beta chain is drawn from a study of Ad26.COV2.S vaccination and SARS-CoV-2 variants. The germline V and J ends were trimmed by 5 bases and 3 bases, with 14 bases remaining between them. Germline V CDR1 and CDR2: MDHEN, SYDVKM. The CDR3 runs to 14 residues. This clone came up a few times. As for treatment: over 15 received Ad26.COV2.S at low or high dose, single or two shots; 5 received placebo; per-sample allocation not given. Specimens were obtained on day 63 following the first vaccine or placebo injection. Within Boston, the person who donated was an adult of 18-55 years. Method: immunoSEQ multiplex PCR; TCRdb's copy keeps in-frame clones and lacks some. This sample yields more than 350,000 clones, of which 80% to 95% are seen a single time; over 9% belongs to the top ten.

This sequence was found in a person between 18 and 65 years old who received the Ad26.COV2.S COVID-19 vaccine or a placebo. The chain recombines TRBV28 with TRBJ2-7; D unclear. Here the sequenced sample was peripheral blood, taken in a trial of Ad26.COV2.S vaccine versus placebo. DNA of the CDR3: TGTGCCAGCAGTGACCCTGGGGTGCGCTACGAGCAGTACTTC. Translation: CASSDPGVRYEQYF.